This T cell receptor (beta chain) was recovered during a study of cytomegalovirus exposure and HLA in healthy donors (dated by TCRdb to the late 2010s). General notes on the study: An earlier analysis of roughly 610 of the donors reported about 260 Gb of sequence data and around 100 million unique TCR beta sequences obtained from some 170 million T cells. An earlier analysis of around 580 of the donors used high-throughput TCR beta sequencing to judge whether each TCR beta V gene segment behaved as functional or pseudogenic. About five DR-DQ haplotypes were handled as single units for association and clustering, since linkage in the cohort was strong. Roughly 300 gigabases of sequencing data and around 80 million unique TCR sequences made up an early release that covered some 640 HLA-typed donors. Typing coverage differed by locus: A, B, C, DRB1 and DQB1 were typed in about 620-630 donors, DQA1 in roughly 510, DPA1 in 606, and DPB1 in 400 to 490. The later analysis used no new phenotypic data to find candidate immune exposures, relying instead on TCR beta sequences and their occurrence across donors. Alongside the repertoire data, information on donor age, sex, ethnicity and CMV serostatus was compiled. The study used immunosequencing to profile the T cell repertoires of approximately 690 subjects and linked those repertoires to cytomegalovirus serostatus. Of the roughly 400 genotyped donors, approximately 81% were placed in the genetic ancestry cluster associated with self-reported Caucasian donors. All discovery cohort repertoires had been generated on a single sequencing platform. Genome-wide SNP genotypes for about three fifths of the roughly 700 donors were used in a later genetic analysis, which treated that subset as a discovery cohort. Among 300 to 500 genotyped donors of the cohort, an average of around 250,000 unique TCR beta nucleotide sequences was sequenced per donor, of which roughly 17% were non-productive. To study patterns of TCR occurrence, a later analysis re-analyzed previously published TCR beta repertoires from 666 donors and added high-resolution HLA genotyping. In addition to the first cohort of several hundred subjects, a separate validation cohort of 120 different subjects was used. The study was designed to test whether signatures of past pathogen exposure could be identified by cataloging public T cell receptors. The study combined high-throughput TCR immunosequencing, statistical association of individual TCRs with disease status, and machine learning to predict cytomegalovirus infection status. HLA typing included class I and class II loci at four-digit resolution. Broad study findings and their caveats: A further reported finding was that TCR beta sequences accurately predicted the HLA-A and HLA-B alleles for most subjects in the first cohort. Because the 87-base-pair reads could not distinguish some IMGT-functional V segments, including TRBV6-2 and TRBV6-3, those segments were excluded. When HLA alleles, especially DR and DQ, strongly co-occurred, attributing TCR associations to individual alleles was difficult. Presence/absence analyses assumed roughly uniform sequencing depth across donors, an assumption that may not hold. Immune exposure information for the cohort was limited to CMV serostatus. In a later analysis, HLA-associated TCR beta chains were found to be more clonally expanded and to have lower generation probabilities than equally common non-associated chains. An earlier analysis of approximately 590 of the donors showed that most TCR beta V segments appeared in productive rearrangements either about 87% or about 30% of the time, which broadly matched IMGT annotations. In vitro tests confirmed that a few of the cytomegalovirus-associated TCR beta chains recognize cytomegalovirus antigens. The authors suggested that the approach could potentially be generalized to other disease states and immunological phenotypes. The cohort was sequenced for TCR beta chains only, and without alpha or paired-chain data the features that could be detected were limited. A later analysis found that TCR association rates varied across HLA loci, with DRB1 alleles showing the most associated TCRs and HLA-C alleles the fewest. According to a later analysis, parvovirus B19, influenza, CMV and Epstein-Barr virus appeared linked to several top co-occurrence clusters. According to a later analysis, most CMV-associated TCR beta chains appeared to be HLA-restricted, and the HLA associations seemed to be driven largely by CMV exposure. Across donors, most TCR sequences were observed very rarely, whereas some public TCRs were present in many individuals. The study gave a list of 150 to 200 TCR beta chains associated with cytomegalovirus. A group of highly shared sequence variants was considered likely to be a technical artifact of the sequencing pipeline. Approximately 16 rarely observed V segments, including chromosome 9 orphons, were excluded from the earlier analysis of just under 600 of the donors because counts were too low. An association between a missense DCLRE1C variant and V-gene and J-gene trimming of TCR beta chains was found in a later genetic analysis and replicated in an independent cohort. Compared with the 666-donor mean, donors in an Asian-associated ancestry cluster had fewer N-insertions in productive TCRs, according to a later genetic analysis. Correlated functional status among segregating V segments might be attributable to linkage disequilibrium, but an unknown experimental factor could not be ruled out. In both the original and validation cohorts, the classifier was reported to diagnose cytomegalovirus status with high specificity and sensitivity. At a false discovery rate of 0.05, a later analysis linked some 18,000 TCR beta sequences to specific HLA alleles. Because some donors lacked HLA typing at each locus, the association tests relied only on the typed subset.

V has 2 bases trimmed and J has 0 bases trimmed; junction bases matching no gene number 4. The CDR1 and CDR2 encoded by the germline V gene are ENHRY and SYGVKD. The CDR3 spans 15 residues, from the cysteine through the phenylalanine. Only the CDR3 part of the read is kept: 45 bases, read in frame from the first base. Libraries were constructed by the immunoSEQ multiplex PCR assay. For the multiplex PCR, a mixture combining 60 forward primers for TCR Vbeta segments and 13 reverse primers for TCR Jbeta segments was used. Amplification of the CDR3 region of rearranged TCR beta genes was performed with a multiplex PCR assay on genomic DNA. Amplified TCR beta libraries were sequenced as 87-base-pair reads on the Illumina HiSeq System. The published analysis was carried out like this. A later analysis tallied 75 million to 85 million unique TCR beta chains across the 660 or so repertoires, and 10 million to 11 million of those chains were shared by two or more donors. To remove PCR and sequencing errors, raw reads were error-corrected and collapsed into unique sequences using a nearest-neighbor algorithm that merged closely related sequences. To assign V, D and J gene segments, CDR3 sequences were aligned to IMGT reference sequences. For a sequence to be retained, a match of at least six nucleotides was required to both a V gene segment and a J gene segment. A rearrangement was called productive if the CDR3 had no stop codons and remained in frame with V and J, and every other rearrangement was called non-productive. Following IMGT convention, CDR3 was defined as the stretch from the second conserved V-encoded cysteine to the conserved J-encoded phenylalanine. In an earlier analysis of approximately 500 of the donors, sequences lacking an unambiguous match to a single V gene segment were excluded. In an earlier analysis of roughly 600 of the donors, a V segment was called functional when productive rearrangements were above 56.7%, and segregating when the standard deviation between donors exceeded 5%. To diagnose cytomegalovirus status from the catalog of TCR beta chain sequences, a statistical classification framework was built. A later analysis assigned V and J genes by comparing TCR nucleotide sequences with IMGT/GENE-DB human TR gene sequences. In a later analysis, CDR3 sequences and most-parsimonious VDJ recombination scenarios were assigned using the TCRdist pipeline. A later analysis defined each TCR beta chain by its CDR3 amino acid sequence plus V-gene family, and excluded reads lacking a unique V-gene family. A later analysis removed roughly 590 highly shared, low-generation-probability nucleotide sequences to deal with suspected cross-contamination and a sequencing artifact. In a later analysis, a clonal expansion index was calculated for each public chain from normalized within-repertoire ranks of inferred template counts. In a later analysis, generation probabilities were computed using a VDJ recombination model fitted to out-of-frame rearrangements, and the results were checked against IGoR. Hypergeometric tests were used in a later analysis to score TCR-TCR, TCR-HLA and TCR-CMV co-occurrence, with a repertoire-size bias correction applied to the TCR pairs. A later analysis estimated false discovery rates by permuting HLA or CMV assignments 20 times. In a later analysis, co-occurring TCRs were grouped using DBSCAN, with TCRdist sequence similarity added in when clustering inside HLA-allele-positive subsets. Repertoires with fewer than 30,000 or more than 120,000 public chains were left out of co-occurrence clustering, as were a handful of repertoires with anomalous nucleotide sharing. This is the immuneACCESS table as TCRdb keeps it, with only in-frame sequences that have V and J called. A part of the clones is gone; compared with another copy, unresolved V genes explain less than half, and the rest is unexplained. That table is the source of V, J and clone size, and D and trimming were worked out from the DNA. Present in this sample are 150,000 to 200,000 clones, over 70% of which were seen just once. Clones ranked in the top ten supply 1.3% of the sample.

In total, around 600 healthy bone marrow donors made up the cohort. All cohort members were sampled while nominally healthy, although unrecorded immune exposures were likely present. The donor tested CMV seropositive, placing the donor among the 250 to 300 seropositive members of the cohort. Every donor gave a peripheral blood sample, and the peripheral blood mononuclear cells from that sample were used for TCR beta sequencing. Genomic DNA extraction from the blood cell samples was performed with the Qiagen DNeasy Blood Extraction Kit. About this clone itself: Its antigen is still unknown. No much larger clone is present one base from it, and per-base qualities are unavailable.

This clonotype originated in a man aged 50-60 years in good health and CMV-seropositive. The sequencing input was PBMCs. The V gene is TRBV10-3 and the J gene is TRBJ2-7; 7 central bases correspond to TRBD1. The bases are TGTGCCATCAGTGAGGAGGGGACAGTCTCCTACGAGCAGTACTTC. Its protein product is CAISEEGTVSYEQYF.